The clone carrying this T cell receptor (beta chain) was detected a few times. The entry originates in a study of early T cells in non-severe SARS-CoV-2 infection. Germline V gene data show CDR1 as MDHEN and CDR2 as SYDVKM. Deletions cut 5 bases from V and 0 bases from J, with 11 bases between. This CDR3 comprises 15 residues. Each CDR3 protein gets one entry after TCRdb re-called the 5' RACE reads with MiXCR. The top ten clones hold roughly 1.2% of a sample with fewer than 85,000 distinct CDR3 sequences, roughly an eighth of them seen once. This TCR was sampled from an adult who was a healthcare worker with PCR-confirmed SARS-CoV-2 infection or an uninfected control (not recorded which). Sequencing was carried out using whole blood. The chain couples TRBV28 to TRBJ2-1; D may be TRBD1 (6 bases). CDR3 amino acids: CASSPLTGSYNEQFF. CDR3 bases: TGTGCCAGCAGTCCTTTGACAGGCTCCTACAATGAGCAGTTCTTC.